The clone carrying this TCR beta chain occurred once. The assay was immunoSEQ multiplex PCR, and TCRdb's table has in-frame clones only and misses some. The profile covers hundreds of thousands of clones, with roughly nine tenths appearing a single time and around 1.1% taken by the ten largest. These data originate in a study of blood T cell repertoires in COVID-19. The overall study: PBMCs, B-cell-depleted T cells, or T cells provided the cDNA or gDNA that made up the material.

Participant age was roughly 18 to 100 years, and participants resided in roughly 25 US areas. Membership in each cohort depended on participant-reported clinical history. Germline lookup yields CDR1 MNHEY and CDR2 SMNVEV (reference sequence). The V end was cut by 6 bases, the J end by 1 base, with 10 bases between. This CDR3 has 13 residues. Material for sequencing was PBMCs or T cells enriched from blood (not recorded which). This sequence originates from a man aged 30 to 39 who had recovered from COVID-19. The chain has TRBV27 and TRBJ2-7, with a weak D call TRBD1 (6 bases). CDR3 sequence (DNA): TGTGCCAGCAGAAGGACAGCGTCCTACGAGCAGTACTTC. This encodes CASRRTASYEQYF.